A selection of T cell receptor beta chains follows, all from one sample in a study of shared clonotypes between healthy human individuals. Sequenced by immunoSEQ multiplex PCR; TCRdb stores in-frame clones only, minus some. Of 2 million to 2.5 million clones detected, approximately 93% appear once; the ten largest clones hold 0.39%. The sample consisted of naive CD4+ T cells from PBMCs. Receptor source: a man younger than 35 in good health. Some clones in this sample may be carry-over from other donors' samples. The CDR3 runs from the conserved cysteine through the conserved F or W. A D gene is named only where the DNA matches it firmly. Clone size, where shown, is once, few, many, or a class for clones that have expanded.

D: NA; J: TRBJ2-7; size: NA; V: TRBV7-2; DNA: TGTGCCAGCAGCTTAAGGCGCAGGAGCTACGAGCAGTACTTC; CDR3: CASSLRRRSYEQYF
D: NA; J: TRBJ2-2; size: NA; V: TRBV5-4; DNA: TGTGCCAGCAACTCGGTCGGCACCGGGGAGCTGTTTTTT; CDR3: CASNSVGTGELFF
D: TRBD1; J: TRBJ1-1; size: NA; V: TRBV5-1; DNA: TGCGCCAGCACCGGACAGGGAGGCACTGAAGCTTTCTTT; CDR3: CASTGQGGTEAFF
D: TRBD1; J: TRBJ2-1; size: NA; V: TRBV9; DNA: TGTGCCAGCAGCCGACAGGGGATCGGGAATGAGCAGTTCTTC; CDR3: CASSRQGIGNEQFF
D: NA; J: TRBJ1-2; size: NA; V: TRBV30; DNA: TGTGCCTGGATTTCAAGAGTGGTCGGCAATAACTATGGCTACACCTTC; CDR3: CAWISRVVGNNYGYTF
D: NA; J: TRBJ2-7; size: NA; V: TRBV19; DNA: TGTGCCACTCACCGTCGGATTTACGAGCAGTACTTC; CDR3: CATHRRIYEQYF
D: TRBD2; J: TRBJ2-1; size: NA; V: TRBV7-9; DNA: TGTGCCAGCAGCCCGCGACCCGGGGGAGGGCCATACAATGAGCAGTTCTTC; CDR3: CASSPRPGGGPYNEQFF
D: NA; J: TRBJ1-1; size: NA; V: TRBV4-3; DNA: TGCGCCAGCAGCCTGTTACAGGGCTCCACTGAAGCTTTCTTT; CDR3: CASSLLQGSTEAFF
D: NA; J: TRBJ1-4; size: NA; V: TRBV7-2; DNA: TGTGCCAGCAGCTTTTGGAGACGGGGAAATGAAAAACTGTTTTTT; CDR3: CASSFWRRGNEKLFF
D: NA; J: TRBJ1-1; size: once; V: TRBV6-5; DNA: TGTGCCAGCAGTTATGGGGCCAGTGAAGCTTTCTTT; CDR3: CASSYGASEAFF
D: NA; J: TRBJ2-2; size: once; V: TRBV5-8; DNA: TGTGCCAGCAGCTTCATACCTCAGCTGACCGGGGAGCTGTTTTTT; CDR3: CASSFIPQLTGELFF
D: NA; J: TRBJ2-2; size: NA; V: TRBV5-6; DNA: TGTGCCAGCAGCTTGTTTACGGGGTACACCGGGGAGCTGTTTTTT; CDR3: CASSLFTGYTGELFF
D: NA; J: TRBJ1-5; size: NA; V: TRBV19; DNA: TGTGCCAGTAATTTGGGAGCGCGATCACTGCCCCAGCATTTT; CDR3: CASNLGARSLPQHF
D: NA; J: TRBJ1-4; size: NA; V: TRBV5-1; DNA: TGCGCCAGCAGCTTGGTGCAGGGACGGGAAAAACTGTTTTTT; CDR3: CASSLVQGREKLFF
D: TRBD1; J: TRBJ1-1; size: NA; V: TRBV5-1; DNA: TGCGCCAGCAGCTTTGCGGCAGGGGGAAACACTGAAGCTTTCTTT; CDR3: CASSFAAGGNTEAFF
D: NA; J: TRBJ2-7; size: NA; V: TRBV27; DNA: TGTGCCAGCAGTTACCAGGGGGGCTCCTACGAGCAGTACTTC; CDR3: CASSYQGGSYEQYF
D: NA; J: TRBJ2-7; size: NA; V: TRBV9; DNA: TGTGCCAGCAGCGTAGACAGGGAGGACGAGCAGTACTTC; CDR3: CASSVDREDEQYF
D: NA; J: TRBJ2-7; size: once; V: TRBV5-4; DNA: TGTGCCAGCAGCTTGGACCTACGATACGAGCAGTACTTC; CDR3: CASSLDLRYEQYF
D: TRBD1; J: TRBJ1-2; size: NA; V: TRBV7-9; DNA: TGTGCCAGCAGCACACGACAGGGGGCCAGCTATGGCTACACCTTC; CDR3: CASSTRQGASYGYTF
D: NA; J: TRBJ1-1; size: NA; V: TRBV7-2; DNA: TGTGCCAGCAGCATGGACAGAGGAGCTTTCTTT; CDR3: CASSMDRGAFF
D: TRBD2; J: TRBJ2-1; size: once; V: TRBV7-8; DNA: TGTGCCAGCAGCTCGGACTTAGCGGGAGTCCCCACAAATGAGCAGTTCTTC; CDR3: CASSSDLAGVPTNEQFF
D: NA; J: TRBJ1-1; size: NA; V: TRBV6-1; DNA: TGTGCCAGCAGTGAACTGGGCAGGATGAACACTGAAGCTTTCTTT; CDR3: CASSELGRMNTEAFF
D: NA; J: TRBJ2-3; size: NA; V: TRBV5-1; DNA: TGCGCCAGCAGCTTGGAACTAGCTATTGATACGCAGTATTTT; CDR3: CASSLELAIDTQYF
D: NA; J: TRBJ2-1; size: NA; V: TRBV25-1; DNA: TGTGCCAGCAGTGAGAGGGCCTACAATGAGCAGTTCTTC; CDR3: CASSERAYNEQFF
D: NA; J: TRBJ1-1; size: once; V: TRBV19; DNA: TGTGCCAGTAGTATAGATGAAGCCTGGGCGACTGAAGCTTTCTTT; CDR3: CASSIDEAWATEAFF
D: TRBD1; J: TRBJ1-4; size: NA; V: TRBV2; DNA: TGTGCCAGCAGAGTTTATGGGACAGGGGGTGAAAAACTGTTTTTT; CDR3: CASRVYGTGGEKLFF
D: TRBD1; J: TRBJ1-4; size: NA; V: TRBV2; DNA: TGTGCCAGCAGGGCGACAGGGAATAATGAAAAACTGTTTTTT; CDR3: CASRATGNNEKLFF